This TCR beta chain appears in the sequencing data of a study of T cell changes during pregnancy in multiple sclerosis. TCRdb keeps only in-frame clones here, not all; method: immunoSEQ multiplex PCR. The profile shows 20,000 to 30,000 clones, 88% of them singletons. The junction had 2 bases not matched to a gene; V was cut back by 5 bases and J by 4 bases. CDR3 length: 13 residues. Germline CDR1 SGHRS, CDR2 YFSETQ. The J gene is TRBJ2-3, the V gene TRBV5-1, with 9 bases that match TRBD1. The receptor comes from a female donor in good health, enrolled as a control in a pregnancy study. The sample here was CD4+ T cells from peripheral blood mononuclear cells, taken in the first trimester of pregnancy. CDR3 sequence reads: CASSTGGADTQYF. CDR3 in DNA: TGCGCCAGCAGTACAGGGGGCGCAGATACGCAGTATTTT.